The clone carrying this TCR beta chain showed up just a few times. Its specificity is unknown. The sample belongs to a study of OX40 agonist ivuxolimab in advanced cancers. Across the whole study: An anti-OX40 (CD134) antibody with agonistic activity, ivuxolimab, was administered to patients. Study findings and constraints: Clonal expansion among partial responders at 0.1-3.0 mg/kg ranked near the lowest.

TCRdb's table, derived via immunoSEQ multiplex PCR, lists solely in-frame clones and lacks some. The sample includes fewer than 100,000 clones, around 88% seen only once; the top ten take approximately 0.8%. CDR1 SGHRS and CDR2 YFSETQ come from the germline V gene. The length of the CDR3 is 12 residues. V was shortened by 5 bases and J by 5 bases, with 11 bases between the two germline ends. Enrollment shut out patients with autoimmune disease history or systemic immunosuppression. This material consisted of CD4+ or CD8+ T cells sorted from blood, taken in a trial of the OX40 agonist ivuxolimab. The V call is TRBV5-1, the J call TRBJ2-7; the D gene is possibly TRBD1 (6 bases). This clonotype was obtained from an adult with an advanced solid tumor such as melanoma, head and neck, liver or kidney cancer. CDR3: CASRLDSHEQYF. The DNA of the CDR3 is TGCGCCAGCAGACTGGACAGCCACGAGCAGTACTTC. Filled out from reference TRBV5-1 and TRBJ2-7, the complete variable domain reads KAGVTQTPRYLIKTRGQQVTLSCSPISGHRSVSWYQQTPGQGLQFLFEYFSETQRNKGNFPGRFSGRQFSNSRSEMNVSTLELGDSALYLCASRLDSHEQYFGPGTRLTVT.